One sample yielded the 21 T cell receptor beta chains listed below, sequenced in a study of T-cell reconstitution after alpha-beta-depleted transplantation in children listed by TCRdb under 2016. Libraries were made using PCR. The sequencer listed for this sample is Illumina HiSeq 2500. Molecular barcoding was employed in the preparation of TCR libraries, with unique molecular identifiers being used to normalize TCRbeta repertoire quantification. The public reads were quality trimmed at Q25 with fastp and then assembled into clones with MiXCR by TCRdb, keeping productive beta chains. Every entry covers one CDR3 protein and lists the most common genes and DNA from its rows. The table for this sample lists about 640,000 distinct CDR3 sequences; about 15% of them were counted only once. The ten largest clones add up to approximately 1.1% of the sample. The material was PBMCs from the stem cell graft donor, obtained from the stem cell graft. These receptors came from a human donor who donated a stem cell graft to a child with acute myeloid leukemia.

The chain recombines TRBV7-9 with TRBJ1-2, with D perhaps matching TRBD1 (5 bases). The ends were cut back, 3 bases at V and 8 bases at J, with 16 bases in the middle. In germline, CDR1 is SEHNR, CDR2 FQNEAQ (reference sequence). The CDR3 has 14 residues. The DNA for the CDR3 is TGTGCCAGCAGCTTGGAGATGGGGCTAAGGGGCTACACCTTC. It yields the protein CASSLEMGLRGYTF.

This clonotype was detected ten times or more. The chain joins TRBV20-1 to TRBJ1-5; tentative D call: TRBD1 (5 bases). In germline, CDR1 is DFQATT, CDR2 SNEGSKA (reference sequence). The CDR3 spans 14 residues. V lost 6 bases, J lost 1 base, and 13 bases lay in between. CDR3 in amino acids: CSARRDGSNQPQHF. In nucleotides, the CDR3 is TGCAGTGCGCGCCGGGACGGCAGCAATCAGCCCCAGCATTTT.

In the case of this clonotype: A much larger clone lies a single base off, so this may be a read error. The final CDR3 position lacks the conserved phenylalanine or tryptophan, pointing to a likely read error. The J gene is TRBJ1-1, the V gene TRBV7-2, with D uncertain. CDR3 size: 12 residues. Trimming took 3 bases from V and 7 from J, leaving 9 bases between them. The V gene's germline CDR1 is SGHTA and CDR2 FQGNSA. As DNA, the CDR3 is TGTGCCAGCAGCTTTGGCAAGGTTGAAGCTTTCCTT. Residues: CASSFGKVEAFL.

This clonotype was seen repeatedly, ten times or more. V usage is TRBV5-5 and J usage is TRBJ1-1; D is ambiguous. CDR1 and CDR2 from the germline V gene are SGHKS and YYEKEE (reference sequence). V lost 4 bases to trimming and J lost 0 bases, with 10 bases between them. The CDR3 extends over 14 amino acids. Here the CDR3 reads CASSRGGLNTEAFF. CDR3 DNA: TGTGCCAGCAGCCGTGGAGGGTTGAACACTGAAGCTTTCTTT.

Comments on this clonotype: At one end, the junction sequence differs from germline, possibly due to a read error. V and J are TRBV18 and TRBJ1-1, with 8 positions matching TRBD1. Germline CDR1 reads KGHSH; CDR2 reads LQKENI. The CDR3 has 15 amino acids. This chain's CDR3 is CASSPQGVQNTEAFF. DNA for the CDR3: TGTGCCAGCTCTCCACAGGGGGTGCAGAACACTGAAGCTTTCTTT.

In its sample, this clonotype was seen many times. V gene TRBV7-2 combines with J gene TRBJ2-7; D tentatively fits TRBD1 or TRBD2 (5 bases each). Trimming pared 1 base from V and 3 bases from J, leaving 10 bases between. The CDR3 is 14 residues long. CDR1 is SGHTA and CDR2 is FQGNSA in the germline V gene. CDR3 residues: CASSLGGGIYEQYV. The CDR3 coding sequence is TGTGCCAGCAGCTTAGGTGGGGGTATCTACGAGCAGTACGTC.

V gene TRBV15 combines with J gene TRBJ1-5, with D perhaps matching TRBD1 (6 bases). CDR3 size: 15 residues. Germline V gene lookup returns CDR1 LNHNV and CDR2 YYDKDF (reference sequence). Trimming shortened V by 0 bases and J by 7 bases, and 13 bases separated the two germline ends. CDR3: CATSRDRNRDQPQHF. The CDR3 nucleotides read TGTGCCACCAGCAGAGATCGGAACAGGGACCAGCCCCAGCATTTT.

The chain joins TRBV5-1 to TRBJ1-5; maybe TRBD1 (5 bases). CDR1 is SGHRS, CDR2 YFSETQ, per germline. The V end lost 5 bases, the J end lost 6 bases, and 15 bases lay between the germline ends. The CDR3 has 14 residues. CDR3 residues: CASSLDGGSQPQHF. DNA for the CDR3: TGCGCCAGCAGTCTAGATGGGGGTAGTCAGCCCCAGCATTTT.

This sequence joins TRBV14 and TRBJ2-6; 10 positions match TRBD1. Germline CDR1 reads SGHDN; CDR2 reads FVKESK. Trimming removed 8 bases from V and 4 bases from J; junction bases left unmatched: 8. The CDR3 covers 16 residues. The CDR3 loop is CASAGTGESGANVLTF. CDR3 DNA: TGTGCCAGCGCCGGGACAGGGGAATCCGGGGCCAACGTCCTGACTTTC.

This clonotype was seen a few times. This chain connects TRBV5-1 to TRBJ2-3, with D possibly TRBD1 on 6 matching bases. CDR1 and CDR2 (germline): SGHRS, YFSETQ. Trimming stripped 7 bases from V and 6 bases from J, with 18 bases between. The CDR3 loop spans 14 amino acids. CDR3 nucleotides: TGCGCCAGCGGCATGACACAGGGTTCGGATACGCAGTATTTT. Residues: CASGMTQGSDTQYF.

This clonotype was counted once. V gene TRBV20-1 combines with J gene TRBJ2-2; 8 nucleotides line up with TRBD1. Per germline, CDR1 DFQATT and CDR2 SNEGSKA (reference sequence). The CDR3 has 15 amino acids. The ends lost 0 bases at V and 3 bases at J; junction bases unmatched: 3. CDR3 sequence: CSARDGQGYTGELFF. The CDR3 DNA is TGCAGTGCTAGAGACGGACAGGGCTACACCGGGGAGCTGTTTTTT.

The chain combines TRBV9 with TRBJ2-3; 7 positions match TRBD2. This CDR3 contains 19 residues. With 0 bases clipped from V and 6 bases from J, the junction kept 19 bases outside the gene matches. Looked up from germline, CDR1 is SGDLS and CDR2 is YYNGEE. CDR3 loop: CASSVESSYPAGLGDTQYF. The CDR3 DNA reads TGTGCCAGCAGCGTAGAATCTTCCTACCCAGCGGGACTGGGGGATACGCAGTATTTT.

Only a few counts were recorded for this clonotype. This chain connects TRBV11-1 to TRBJ2-1; TRBD2 aligns across 8 bases. The junction had 9 bases not matched to a gene; V was cut back by 4 bases and J by 10 bases. This CDR3 spans 14 amino acids. Germline-derived CDR1 and CDR2 are SGHAT and FQDESV (reference sequence). CDR3 DNA: TGTGCCAGCAGCTATACTAGCGGAGCCTTGGAGCAGTTCTTC. Protein sequence: CASSYTSGALEQFF.

The chain joins TRBV4-3 to TRBJ2-1; D gene ambiguous. CDR1 and CDR2 (germline): LGHNA, YSLEER. The CDR3 runs 14 residues. Trimming shortened V by 4 bases and J by 8 bases, and 15 bases separated the two germline ends. In DNA form, the CDR3 reads TGCGCCAGCAGCCCCCACTGGAGTGTTTATGAGCAGTTCTTC. Amino acids: CASSPHWSVYEQFF.

This chain connects TRBV6-1 to TRBJ2-7, with a weak D call TRBD1 (6 bases). The CDR3 runs 13 residues. Germline-derived CDR1 and CDR2 are MNHNS and SASEGT. V was pared by 1 base and J by 5 bases, with 9 bases between. For the CDR3, the DNA is TGTGCCAGCAGTGAAGTTTGGACAGACGAGCAGTACGTC. It is translated as CASSEVWTDEQYV.

There are a few counts of this clonotype. This chain joins TRBV28 and TRBJ2-1, with D unresolved. V lost 4 bases, J lost 4 bases, and 17 bases lay in between. The V gene's germline CDR1 is MDHEN and CDR2 SYDVKM. The CDR3 consists of 16 residues. Written as DNA, the CDR3 is TGTGCCAGCAGTTCACCTCACCTCACAGTGTACAATGAGCAGTTCTTC. Its translation is CASSSPHLTVYNEQFF.

At least ten counts were recorded for this clonotype. V usage is TRBV6-5 and J usage is TRBJ2-7; D is tentatively TRBD1 or TRBD2 (5 bases each). V was trimmed by 6 bases and J by 0 bases, leaving 15 bases between them. The CDR3 loop spans 15 amino acids. CDR1 and CDR2 from the germline V gene are MNHEY and SVGAGI. CDR3 DNA: TGTGCCAGCAGCCGCCGGGACGCGGCCTCCTACGAGCAGTACGTC. Its translation is CASSRRDAASYEQYV.

This clonotype occurred many times. The J gene is TRBJ1-5, the V gene TRBV7-2, with 7 bases that match TRBD1. The CDR3 is 13 amino acids. The germline gives CDR1 SGHTA, CDR2 FQGNSA. V gave up 6 bases and J gave up 5 bases; unmatched junction bases: 4. The CDR3 nucleotides are TGTGCCAGCAGTTTAACAGGGGATCAGCCCCAGCATTTT. Protein product: CASSLTGDQPQHF.

There are many counts of this clonotype. V gene TRBV20-1 combines with J gene TRBJ2-3, with 7 bases that match TRBD2. Trimming took 2 bases from V and 3 from J; bases not matched to a gene: 8. In germline, CDR1 is DFQATT, CDR2 SNEGSKA (reference sequence). The CDR3 contains 15 residues. In DNA, the CDR3 is TGCAGTGCTAGATCCAGACTAGCTGGTACAGATACGCAGTATTTT. Amino acids: CSARSRLAGTDTQYF.

This clonotype was detected many times. V is TRBV20-1 and J is TRBJ2-7; 11 bases fit TRBD1. The CDR3 is 13 residues long. Per germline, CDR1 DFQATT and CDR2 SNEGSKA (reference sequence). The V and J ends lost 6 bases and 4 bases, in that order; junction bases with no gene match: 5. CDR3 region: CSAGTGGNYEQYF. In DNA, the CDR3 is TGCAGTGCCGGGACAGGGGGTAATTACGAGCAGTACTTC.

V usage is TRBV30 and J usage is TRBJ1-6; D is undetermined. With 5 bases removed from V and 8 bases from J, the gap between germline ends came to 13 bases. The CDR3 runs 13 residues. Germline CDR1 and CDR2: GTSNPN and SVGIG (reference sequence). The CDR3 loop reads CAWGPQRDSPLHF. For the CDR3, the DNA is TGTGCCTGGGGGCCTCAGAGGGATTCACCCCTCCACTTT.